The sequence of this TCR beta chain was determined in a study of neurological immune-mediated disorders. MiXCR, applied by TCRdb to the 5' RACE reads, yields one record per CDR3 protein. The sample carries nearly 30,000 distinct CDR3 sequences, around 10% recorded once. This clonotype was seen at least ten times. Losses at the gene ends were 2 bases for V and 0 bases for J; bases not matched to a gene: 11. CDR1 is SGHNT and CDR2 is YENEEA in the germline V gene. The CDR3 is 20 residues long. What was sequenced was PBMCs. The chain has TRBV11-3 and TRBJ1-4; 11 bases fit TRBD1. The clonotype originates from a woman in her sixties in good health. The CDR3 loop is CASSLRRPGQGVPTNEKLFF. Written as DNA, the CDR3 is TGTGCCAGCAGCTTAAGGAGACCGGGACAGGGGGTACCAACTAATGAAAAACTGTTTTTT.